The clone carrying this TCR beta chain came up many times. Its antigen is not identified. Molecular barcoded adaptors covering alpha/delta and beta/gamma chains were used on approximately 400 ng RNA. TCRdb processed the reads anew with MiXCR; each CDR3 protein has one entry. The sample has 130,000 or so distinct CDR3 sequences, less than 15% seen once. This entry comes from a study of read filtering for tumor transcriptome and immune sequencing. Study findings and constraints: Even smaller IR-seq throughput identified most shared clonotypes. Correlation between methods rose after single-read clonotypes were removed.

The CDR3 has 15 residues. The ends lost 4 bases at V and 2 bases at J; junction bases unmatched: 7. Germline V gene lookup returns CDR1 SGHTA and CDR2 FQGNSA. The V call is TRBV7-2, the J call TRBJ2-5; 7 bases agree with TRBD1. Sequenced: a population of CD138-negative cells sorted from bone marrow. The clonotype was recovered from a donor at least 40 years old with multiple myeloma. The chain's CDR3 is CASSSPGQPQETQYF. The CDR3 bases are TGTGCCAGCAGCTCCCCGGGACAGCCACAAGAGACCCAGTACTTC.